The source of this T cell receptor (beta chain) is a study of T-cell memory formation after mild COVID-19. As for this clonotype: The antigen is undetermined.

Study observations and caveats: CD4/CD8 balance characterized clones contracting day 15 to 85, and CD4+ skew characterized later expanders.

Trimming cost V 6 bases and J 3 bases; bases outside gene matches: 5. The CDR3 is made up of 13 amino acids. Germline lookup yields CDR1 SGDLS and CDR2 YYNGEE. TCRdb passed the 5' RACE reads through MiXCR, listing each CDR3 protein once. The repertoire has around 420,000 distinct CDR3 sequences, roughly 24% of them found once; the top ten carry about 8.7%. This clonotype originated in an adult woman who had mild COVID-19 (a few samples of this study predate the infection). Cell type and time point are not known. The chain couples TRBV9 to TRBJ1-2; 7 bases fit TRBD1. The sample was PBMCs or a T cell subset sorted from them (not recorded which). The CDR3 region has the DNA TGTGCCAGCAACCATGGGACAGACTATGGCTACACCTTC. Encoded protein: CASNHGTDYGYTF.